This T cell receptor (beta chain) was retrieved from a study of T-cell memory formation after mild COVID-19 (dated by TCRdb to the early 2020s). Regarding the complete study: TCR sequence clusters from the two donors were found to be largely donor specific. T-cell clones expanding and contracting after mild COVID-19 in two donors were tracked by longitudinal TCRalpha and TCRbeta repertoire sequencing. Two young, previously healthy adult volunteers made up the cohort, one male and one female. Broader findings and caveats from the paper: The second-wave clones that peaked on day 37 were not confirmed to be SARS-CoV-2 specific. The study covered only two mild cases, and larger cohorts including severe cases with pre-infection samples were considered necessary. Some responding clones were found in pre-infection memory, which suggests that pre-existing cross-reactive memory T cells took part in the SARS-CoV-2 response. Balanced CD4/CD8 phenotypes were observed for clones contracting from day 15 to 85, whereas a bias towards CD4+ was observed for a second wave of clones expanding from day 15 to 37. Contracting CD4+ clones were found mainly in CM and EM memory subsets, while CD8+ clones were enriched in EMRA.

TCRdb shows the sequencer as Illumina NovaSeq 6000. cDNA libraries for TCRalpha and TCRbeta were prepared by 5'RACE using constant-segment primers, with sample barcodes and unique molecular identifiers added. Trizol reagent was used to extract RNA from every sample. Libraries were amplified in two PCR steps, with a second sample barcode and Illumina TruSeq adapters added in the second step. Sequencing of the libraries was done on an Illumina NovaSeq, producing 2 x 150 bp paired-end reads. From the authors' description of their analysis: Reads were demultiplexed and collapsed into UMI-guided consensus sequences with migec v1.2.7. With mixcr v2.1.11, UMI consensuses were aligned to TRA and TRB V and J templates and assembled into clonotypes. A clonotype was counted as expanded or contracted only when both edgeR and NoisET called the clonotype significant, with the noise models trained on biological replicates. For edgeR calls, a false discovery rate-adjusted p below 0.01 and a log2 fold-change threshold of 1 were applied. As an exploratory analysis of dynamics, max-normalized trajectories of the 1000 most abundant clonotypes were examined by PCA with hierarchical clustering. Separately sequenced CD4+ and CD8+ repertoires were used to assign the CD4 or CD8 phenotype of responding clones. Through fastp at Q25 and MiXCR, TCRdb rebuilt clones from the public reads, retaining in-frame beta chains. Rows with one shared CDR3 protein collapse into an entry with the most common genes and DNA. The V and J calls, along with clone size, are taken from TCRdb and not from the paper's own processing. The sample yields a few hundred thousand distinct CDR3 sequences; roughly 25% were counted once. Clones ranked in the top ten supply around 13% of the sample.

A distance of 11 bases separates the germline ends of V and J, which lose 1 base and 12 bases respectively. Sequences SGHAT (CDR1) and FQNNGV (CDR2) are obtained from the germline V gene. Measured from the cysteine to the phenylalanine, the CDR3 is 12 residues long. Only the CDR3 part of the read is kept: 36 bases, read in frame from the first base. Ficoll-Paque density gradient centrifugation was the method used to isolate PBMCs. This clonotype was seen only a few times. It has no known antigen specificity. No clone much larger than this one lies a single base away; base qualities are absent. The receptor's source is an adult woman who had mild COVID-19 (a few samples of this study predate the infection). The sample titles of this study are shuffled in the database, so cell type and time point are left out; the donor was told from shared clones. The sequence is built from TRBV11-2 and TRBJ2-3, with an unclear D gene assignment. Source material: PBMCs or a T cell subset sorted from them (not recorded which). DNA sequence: TGTGCCAGCAGCTTAGTGGGTTCAGCCCAGTATTTT. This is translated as CASSLVGSAQYF.